This record concerns one TCR beta chain sequence. This table comes from immunoSEQ multiplex PCR, and its TCRdb copy is limited to in-frame clones, with some not included. The table has some 30,000 clones, roughly 80% seen once. The data were obtained in a study of radiotherapy plus CTLA-4 blockade in lung cancer. The length of the CDR3 is 16 residues. V lost 5 bases to trimming and J lost 4 bases; unmatched junction nucleotides: 10. CDR1 MDHEN and CDR2 SYDVKM come from the germline V gene. Sequenced here: peripheral blood, sampled from a patient treated with radiotherapy plus ipilimumab. The receptor was isolated from a human donor with non-small cell lung cancer who had stable disease on radiotherapy plus ipilimumab. The chain couples TRBV28 to TRBJ2-1; 8 nucleotides match TRBD2. This CDR3 reads CASSPTEGLVYNEQFF. Written as DNA, the CDR3 is TGTGCCAGCAGTCCTACCGAGGGACTAGTTTACAATGAGCAGTTCTTC.